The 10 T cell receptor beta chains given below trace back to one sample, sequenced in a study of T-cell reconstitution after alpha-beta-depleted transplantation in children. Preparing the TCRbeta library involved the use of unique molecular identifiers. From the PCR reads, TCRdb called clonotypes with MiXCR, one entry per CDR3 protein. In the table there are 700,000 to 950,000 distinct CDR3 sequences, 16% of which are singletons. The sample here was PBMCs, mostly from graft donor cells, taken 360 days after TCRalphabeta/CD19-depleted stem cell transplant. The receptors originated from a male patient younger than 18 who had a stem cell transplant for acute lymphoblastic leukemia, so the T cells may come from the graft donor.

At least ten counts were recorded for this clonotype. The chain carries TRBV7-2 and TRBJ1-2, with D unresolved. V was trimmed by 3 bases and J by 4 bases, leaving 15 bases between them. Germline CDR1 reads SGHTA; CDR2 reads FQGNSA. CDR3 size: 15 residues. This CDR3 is CASSFPRGDRYGYTF. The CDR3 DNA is TGTGCCAGCAGCTTCCCACGGGGAGACCGCTATGGCTACACCTTC.

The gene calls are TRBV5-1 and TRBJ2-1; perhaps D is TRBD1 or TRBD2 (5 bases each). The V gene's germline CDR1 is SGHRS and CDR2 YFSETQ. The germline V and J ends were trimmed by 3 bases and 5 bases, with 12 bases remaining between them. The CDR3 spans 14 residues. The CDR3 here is CASSSGWGHNEQFF. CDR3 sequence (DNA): TGCGCCAGCAGCTCGGGGTGGGGCCACAATGAGCAGTTCTTC.

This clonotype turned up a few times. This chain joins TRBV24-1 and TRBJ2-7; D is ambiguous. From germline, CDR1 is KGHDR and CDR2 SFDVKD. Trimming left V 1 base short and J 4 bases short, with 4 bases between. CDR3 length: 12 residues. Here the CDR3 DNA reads TGTGCCACCAGTGATTTTAGGTACGAGCAGTACTTC. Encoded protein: CATSDFRYEQYF.

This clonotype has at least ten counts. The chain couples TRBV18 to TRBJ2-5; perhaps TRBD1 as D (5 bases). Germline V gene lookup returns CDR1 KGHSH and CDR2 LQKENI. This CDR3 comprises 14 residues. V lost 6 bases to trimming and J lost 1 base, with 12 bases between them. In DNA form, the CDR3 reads TGTGCCAGCTCTCCCCAGGGCGTCCAAGAGACCCAGTACTTC. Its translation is CASSPQGVQETQYF.

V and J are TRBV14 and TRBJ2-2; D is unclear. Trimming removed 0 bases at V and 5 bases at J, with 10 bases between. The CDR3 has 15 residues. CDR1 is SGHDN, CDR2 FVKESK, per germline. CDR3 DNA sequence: TGTGCCAGCAGCCAAGATTCTCGGATAACCGGGGAGCTGTTTTTT. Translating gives CASSQDSRITGELFF. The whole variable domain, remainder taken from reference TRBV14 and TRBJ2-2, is EAGVTQFPSHSVIEKGQTVTLRCDPISGHDNLYWYRRVMGKEIKFLLHFVKESKQDESGMPNNRFLAERTGGTYSTLKVQPAELEDSGVYFCASSQDSRITGELFFGEGSRLTVL.

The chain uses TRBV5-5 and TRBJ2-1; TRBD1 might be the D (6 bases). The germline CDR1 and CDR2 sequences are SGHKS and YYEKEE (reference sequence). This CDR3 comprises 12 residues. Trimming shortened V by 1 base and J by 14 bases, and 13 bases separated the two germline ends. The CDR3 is CASSLNGTPEFF. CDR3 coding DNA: TGTGCCAGCAGCTTGAATGGGACACCAGAGTTCTTC.

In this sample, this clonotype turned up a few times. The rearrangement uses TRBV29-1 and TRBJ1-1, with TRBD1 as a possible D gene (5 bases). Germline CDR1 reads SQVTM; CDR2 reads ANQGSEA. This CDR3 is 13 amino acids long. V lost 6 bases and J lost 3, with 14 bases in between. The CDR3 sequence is CSVLRQRDTEAFF. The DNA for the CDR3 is TGCAGCGTCCTCAGACAGAGGGACACTGAAGCTTTCTTT.

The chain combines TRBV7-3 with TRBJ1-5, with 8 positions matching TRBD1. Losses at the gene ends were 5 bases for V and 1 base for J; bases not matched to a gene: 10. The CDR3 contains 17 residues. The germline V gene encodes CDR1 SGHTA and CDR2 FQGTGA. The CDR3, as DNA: TGTGCCAGCAGCCGACCAGACAGGGGTCGGAGCAATCAGCCCCAGCATTTT. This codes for CASSRPDRGRSNQPQHF.

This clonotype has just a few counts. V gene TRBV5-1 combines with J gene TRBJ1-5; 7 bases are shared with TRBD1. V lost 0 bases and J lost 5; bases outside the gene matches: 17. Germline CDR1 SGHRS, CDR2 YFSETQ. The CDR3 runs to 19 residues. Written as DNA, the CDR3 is TGCGCCAGCAGCTTGGCCGGCCTCTCAACAGGGGAATACGATCAGCCCCAGCATTTT. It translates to CASSLAGLSTGEYDQPQHF.

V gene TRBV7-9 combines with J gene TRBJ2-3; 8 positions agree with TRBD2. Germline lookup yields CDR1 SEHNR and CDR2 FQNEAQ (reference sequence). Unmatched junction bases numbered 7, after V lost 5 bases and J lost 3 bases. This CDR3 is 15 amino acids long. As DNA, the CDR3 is TGTGCCAGCAGCGGCGGGAGGAGTGCAACAGATACGCAGTATTTT. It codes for CASSGGRSATDTQYF.